Reported below is one T cell receptor (beta chain). This sample is part of a study of blood T cell repertoires in COVID-19. Across the study: Whether acute or convalescent, the COVID-19 samples came from the United States, Italy and Spain. T cells, B-cell-depleted T cells, or PBMCs provided the cDNA or gDNA that served as material.

Original handling: Scientists estimated how many nucleated cells there were by amplifying reference gene primers. Data came from immunoSEQ multiplex PCR; TCRdb stores just in-frame clones and leaves some out. The DNA was the basis for D and trimming; V, J and clone size are from that table. The sample includes hundreds of thousands of clones, approximately 81% of them seen just once. The CDR3 has 17 amino acids. V dropped 2 bases and J dropped 4 bases, with 15 bases sitting between them. Germline CDR1 reads PRHDT; CDR2 reads FYEKMQ (reference sequence). Material: peripheral blood. The rearrangement joins TRBV13 to TRBJ1-6; a weak D match, TRBD1 (5 bases). The receptor was derived from a middle-aged man with acute or convalescent COVID-19. The CDR3 is CASSLPLRGGYNSPLHF. DNA of the CDR3: TGTGCCAGCAGCTTACCTCTAAGGGGAGGGTATAATTCACCCCTCCACTTT.